This T cell receptor (beta chain) was retrieved from a study of blood T cell repertoires in COVID-19 (TCRdb year 2020). As for the study more broadly: Collaborator samples came from the United States, Italy and Spain and covered acute and convalescent phases of COVID-19. Samples came from the ongoing ImmuneRACE study (first 160 participants) plus 1,254 subjects from 6 global collaborators. Where available, HLA class I and class II types were taken from metadata supplied by the sample provider and were not determined by assay-based typing. Nearly every sample came with metadata listing a de-identified subject ID, COVID-19 status, age in years and sex. Deeply sampled blood TCRbeta repertoires from subjects exposed to, actively infected with, or recovered from COVID-19 were included in the dataset. The prospective study material was composed of cDNA or gDNA derived from T cells, B-cell-depleted T cells, or PBMCs. The repertoires were released in a freely available public database meant as a resource for research on the immune response to SARS-CoV-2. The full study reports these points: The amount of clinical and demographic metadata varied by source and participant and was provided uncurated.

Comment on this clone: Its antigen is unknown. Base qualities are not at hand, and no much larger clone is one base apart.

In the prospective study, participants were roughly 18 to 100 years old, resided in approximately 25 geographic areas of the United States, and were enrolled through a virtual design. Cohort assignment in the prospective study relied on participant-reported clinical history from a screening survey and a study questionnaire. Recovered participants in ImmuneRACE Cohort 3 were defined as having two consecutive negative NP/OP PCR tests, clearance from a healthcare professional, or resolution of symptoms. In the prospective study, whole blood, serum and a nasopharyngeal or oropharyngeal swab were collected from each participant by mobile phlebotomists. Additional blood draws and questionnaires over an approximately two-month period could optionally be provided by prospective study participants. Blood samples from the prospective study were shipped frozen or at room temperature prior to DNA extraction.

The CDR3 contains 14 residues, cysteine and phenylalanine counted. The read is trimmed to its CDR3 DNA, 42 bases read in frame from base 1. V loses 6 bases of germline sequence and J loses 3 bases, and the interval between the two ends is 14 bases. The germline V gene sets CDR1 to SGHNT and CDR2 to YENEEA. TCRbeta CDR3 regions were amplified from genomic DNA by means of the immunoSEQ Assay, a bias-controlled multiplex PCR. The paper's processing steps were these. Nucleated cell counts per sample were estimated from amplification of reference gene primers within the assay. Sequence reads were collapsed and filtered to measure the absolute abundance of every unique TCRbeta CDR3 rearrangement. Productive Simpson clonality was computed per sample as the square root of Simpson's diversity index over productive rearrangements. TCRdb took over this immuneACCESS table, retaining in-frame rearrangements with V and J assigned. Such tables are incomplete; in checked studies, under half of the missing clones stem from an unresolved V gene, and the remainder is unexplained. The V and J calls and clone size are taken from that table; D and trimming were inferred from the DNA. Across this sample there are 200,000 or so clones, with 84% seen only once. Less than 2% of the sample is held by the ten biggest clonotypes.

The sequence was obtained from a man aged 55 to 70 who had recovered from COVID-19. The sequencing sample was made of PBMCs or T cells enriched from blood (not recorded which). The chain was built from TRBV11-3 and TRBJ2-5; the D gene is perhaps TRBD2, on 6 matching bases. The bases are TGTGCCAGCAGGCGGGGTAGCGGCAAAGAGACCCAGTACTTC. Its protein product is CASRRGSGKETQYF.